The clone carrying this TCR beta chain appeared many times. Antigen: not known. The sample originates from a study of Graves' ophthalmopathy and Graves' hyperthyroidism. General study points: Blood also harbored most expanded thyroid clonotypes above 0.001 frequency.

Using RNA transcripts, the TCR beta CDR3 regions were amplified. HTBI primers were employed in first-round RT-PCR, then a second-round multiplex PCR followed. TCRdb reprocessed the multiplex PCR reads via MiXCR and lists one record per CDR3 protein. Of some 350,000 distinct CDR3 sequences listed, about 17% were seen once; the top ten hold 2% to 3%. CDR3 length: 12 residues. CDR1 DFQATT and CDR2 SNEGSKA come from the germline V gene (reference sequence). V gave up 8 bases and J gave up 4 bases; unmatched junction bases: 5. Where ophthalmopathy was absent within 18 months of follow-up, hyperthyroidism was stable.

Input material: peripheral blood. The genes are TRBV20-1 and TRBJ1-2, with 9 bases identical to TRBD1. The source of this sequence is an adult woman with stable Graves' hyperthyroidism. CDR3: CSQGQGVYGYTF. In nucleotides, the CDR3 is TGCAGTCAGGGACAGGGCGTCTATGGCTACACCTTC.